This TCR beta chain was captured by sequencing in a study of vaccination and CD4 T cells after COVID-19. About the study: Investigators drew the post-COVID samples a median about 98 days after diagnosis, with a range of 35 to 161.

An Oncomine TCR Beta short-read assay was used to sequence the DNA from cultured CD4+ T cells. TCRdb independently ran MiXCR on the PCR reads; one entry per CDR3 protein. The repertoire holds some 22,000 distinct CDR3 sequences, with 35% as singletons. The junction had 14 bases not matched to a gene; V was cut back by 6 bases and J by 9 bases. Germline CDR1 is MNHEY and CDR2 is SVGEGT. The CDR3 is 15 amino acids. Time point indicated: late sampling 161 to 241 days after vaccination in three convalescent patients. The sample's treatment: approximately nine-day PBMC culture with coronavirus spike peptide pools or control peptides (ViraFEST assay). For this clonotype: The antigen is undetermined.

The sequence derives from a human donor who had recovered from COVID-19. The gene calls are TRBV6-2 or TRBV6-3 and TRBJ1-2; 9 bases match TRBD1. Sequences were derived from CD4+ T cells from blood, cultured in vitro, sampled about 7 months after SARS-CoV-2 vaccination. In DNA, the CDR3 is TGTGCCAGCAGCCCCAGGGACAGGGACTCTCCAAGCTACACCTTC. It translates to CASSPRDRDSPSYTF.